What follows is one T cell receptor beta chain and its context. What it binds is unknown. Regulatory T cells were sorted as CD4+CD25hiCD127low/negative. Healthy unrelated donors supplied the control samples. Sequenced by immunoSEQ multiplex PCR; TCRdb stores in-frame clones only, minus some. The data contain around 26,000 clones, about 90% of them singletons. CDR1 MNHEY and CDR2 SVGAGI come from the germline V gene. CDR3 size: 14 residues. The V gene end was trimmed by 4 bases and the J gene end by 6 bases; junction bases not matched to a gene: 5. This entry belongs to a study of B cell selection in AIRE deficiency. Study findings and constraints: Shared Treg sequences had shorter CDR3s, biased toward rearrangements with few non-templated insertions.

This chain joins TRBV6-5 and TRBJ1-5, with TRBD1 matching over 8 bases. This TCR came from a human donor in good health. The material sequenced was CD4+CD25+ Tregs sorted from PBMCs. CDR3 protein: CASSFQGAGQPQHF. In DNA form, the CDR3 reads TGTGCCAGCAGTTTCCAGGGGGCAGGTCAGCCCCAGCATTTT.